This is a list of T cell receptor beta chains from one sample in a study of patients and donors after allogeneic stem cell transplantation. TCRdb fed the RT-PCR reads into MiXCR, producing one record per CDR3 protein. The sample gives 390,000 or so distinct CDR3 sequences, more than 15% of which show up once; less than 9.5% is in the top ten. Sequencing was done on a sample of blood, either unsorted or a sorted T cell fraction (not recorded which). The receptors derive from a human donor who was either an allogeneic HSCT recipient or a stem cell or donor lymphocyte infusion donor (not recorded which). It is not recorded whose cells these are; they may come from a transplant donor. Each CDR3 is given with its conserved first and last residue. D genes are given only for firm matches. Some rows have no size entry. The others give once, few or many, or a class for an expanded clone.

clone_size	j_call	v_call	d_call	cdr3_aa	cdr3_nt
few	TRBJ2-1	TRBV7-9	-	CASSLERHEQFF	TGTGCCAGCAGCTTAGAGAGGCATGAGCAGTTCTTC
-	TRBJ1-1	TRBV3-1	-	CASSKKRQYTEAFF	TGTGCCAGCAGCAAAAAGCGGCAATACACTGAAGCTTTCTTT
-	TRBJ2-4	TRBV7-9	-	CASSLAQGSKNIQYF	TGTGCCAGCAGCTTAGCCCAGGGGAGCAAAAACATTCAGTACTTC
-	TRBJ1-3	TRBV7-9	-	CASSLLTVHSGNTIYF	TGTGCCAGCAGCTTGTTGACGGTCCACTCTGGAAACACCATATATTTT
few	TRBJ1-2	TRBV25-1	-	CASSDVKRGDGYTF	TGTGCCAGCAGTGACGTCAAACGGGGCGATGGCTACACCTTC
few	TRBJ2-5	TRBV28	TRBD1	CASSDRGLGETQYF	TGTGCCAGCAGTGACAGGGGGTTAGGGGAGACCCAGTACTTC
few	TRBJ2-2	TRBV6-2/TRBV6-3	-	CASTPENTGELFF	TGTGCCAGCACTCCAGAGAACACCGGGGAGCTGTTTTTT
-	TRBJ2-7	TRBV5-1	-	CASSLEAPLQLEQYF	TGCGCCAGCAGCTTGGAAGCCCCCCTCCAGCTCGAGCAGTACTTC
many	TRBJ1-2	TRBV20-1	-	CSAMGVGYTF	TGCAGTGCCATGGGGGTCGGCTACACCTTC
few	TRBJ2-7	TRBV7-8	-	CASSLGRPQSSYEQYF	TGTGCCAGCAGCTTAGGTAGACCCCAAAGCTCCTACGAGCAGTACTTC
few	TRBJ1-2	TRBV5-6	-	CASSLGRYSFYGYTF	TGTGCCAGCAGCTTGGGCAGGTACAGCTTCTATGGCTACACCTTC
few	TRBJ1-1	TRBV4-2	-	CASSPSLKQGYTEAFF	TGTGCCAGCAGCCCCAGTCTAAAACAGGGTTACACTGAGGCTTTCTTT
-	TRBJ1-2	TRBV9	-	CASSVIKDRPNYGYTF	TGTGCCAGCAGCGTCATCAAGGACAGACCTAACTATGGCTACACCTTC
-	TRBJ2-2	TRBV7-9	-	CASSRETDWGGELFF	TGTGCCAGCAGCCGAGAGACTGACTGGGGCGGGGAGCTGTTTTTT
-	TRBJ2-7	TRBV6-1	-	CASSEEQSSYEQYF	TGTGCCAGCAGTGAAGAACAGTCCTCCTACGAGCAGTACTTC
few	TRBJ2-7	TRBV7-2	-	CASSSSGTGSYEQHF	TGTGCCAGCAGCTCCTCCGGGACCGGCTCCTACGAGCAGCACTTC
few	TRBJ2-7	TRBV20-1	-	CSASVASAEQYF	TGCAGTGCTAGTGTTGCTAGCGCCGAGCAGTACTTC
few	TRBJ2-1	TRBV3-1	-	CASTQGGSNEQFF	TGTGCCAGCACCCAAGGGGGGTCCAATGAGCAGTTCTTC
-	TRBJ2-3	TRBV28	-	CASSFAEADTQYF	TGTGCCAGCAGTTTCGCAGAAGCAGATACGCAGTATTTT
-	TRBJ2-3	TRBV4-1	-	CASSRLTGLFTDTQYF	TGCGCCAGCAGCCGGCTCACGGGACTTTTCACAGATACGCAGTATTTT
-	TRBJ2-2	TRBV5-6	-	CASSFVVRGDTGELFF	TGTGCCAGCAGCTTCGTCGTCAGGGGGGACACCGGGGAGCTGTTTTTT
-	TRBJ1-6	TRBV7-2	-	CASSLPRALLVHF	TGTGCCAGCAGCCTACCGCGCGCGCTCCTCGTCCACTTT